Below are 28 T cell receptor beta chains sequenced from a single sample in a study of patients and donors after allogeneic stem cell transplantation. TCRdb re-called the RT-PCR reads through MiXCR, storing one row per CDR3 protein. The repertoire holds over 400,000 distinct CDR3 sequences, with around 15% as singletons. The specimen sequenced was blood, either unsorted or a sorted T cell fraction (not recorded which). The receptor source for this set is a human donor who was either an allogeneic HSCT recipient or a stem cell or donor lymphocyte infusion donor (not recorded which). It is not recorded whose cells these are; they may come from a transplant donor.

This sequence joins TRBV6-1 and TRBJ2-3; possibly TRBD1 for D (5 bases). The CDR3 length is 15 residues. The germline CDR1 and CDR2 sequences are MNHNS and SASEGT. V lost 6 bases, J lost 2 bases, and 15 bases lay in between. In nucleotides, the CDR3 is TGTGCCAGCAGACTGTCAGGGTCGGACACAGATACGCAGTATTTT. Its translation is CASRLSGSDTDTQYF.

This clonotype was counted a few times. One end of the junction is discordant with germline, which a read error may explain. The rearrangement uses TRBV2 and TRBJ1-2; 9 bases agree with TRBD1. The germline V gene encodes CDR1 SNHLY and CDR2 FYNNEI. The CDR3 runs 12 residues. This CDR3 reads CASNPGQGKTCF. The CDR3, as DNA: TGTGCCAGCAATCCGGGACAGGGAAAAACCTGCTTC.

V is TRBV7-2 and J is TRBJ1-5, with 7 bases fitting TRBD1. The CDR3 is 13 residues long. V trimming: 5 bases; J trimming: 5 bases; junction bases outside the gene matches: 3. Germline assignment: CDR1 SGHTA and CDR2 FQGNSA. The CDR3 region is CASSAGQYQPQHF. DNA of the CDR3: TGTGCCAGCAGCGCGGGACAGTATCAGCCCCAGCATTTT.

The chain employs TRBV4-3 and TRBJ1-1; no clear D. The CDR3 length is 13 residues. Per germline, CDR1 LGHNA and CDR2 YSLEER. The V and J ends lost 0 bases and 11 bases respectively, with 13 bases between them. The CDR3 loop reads CASSQDSARRAFF. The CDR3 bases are TGCGCCAGCAGCCAAGATTCGGCGAGAAGGGCTTTCTTT.

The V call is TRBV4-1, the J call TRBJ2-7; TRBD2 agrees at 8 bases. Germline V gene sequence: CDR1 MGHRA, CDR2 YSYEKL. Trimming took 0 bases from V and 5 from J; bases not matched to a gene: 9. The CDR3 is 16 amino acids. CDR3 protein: CASSQDPPGLVHEQYF. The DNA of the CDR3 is TGCGCCAGCAGCCAAGATCCCCCGGGACTAGTCCACGAGCAGTACTTC.

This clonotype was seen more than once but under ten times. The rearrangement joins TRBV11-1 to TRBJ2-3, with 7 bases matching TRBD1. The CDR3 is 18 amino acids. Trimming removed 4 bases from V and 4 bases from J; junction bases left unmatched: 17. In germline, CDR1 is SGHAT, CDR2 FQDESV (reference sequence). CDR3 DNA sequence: TGTGCCAGCAGCTCCTGGGGGATTCGGGACAGCGGACCAGATACGCAGTATTTT. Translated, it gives CASSSWGIRDSGPDTQYF.

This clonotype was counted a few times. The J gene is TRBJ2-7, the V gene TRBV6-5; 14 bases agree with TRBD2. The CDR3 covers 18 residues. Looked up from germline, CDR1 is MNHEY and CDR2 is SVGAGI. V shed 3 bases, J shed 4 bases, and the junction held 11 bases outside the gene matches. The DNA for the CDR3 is TGTGCCAGCAGTTATCTCGGGACTAGCGGGGGACAAAGGTACGAGCAGTACTTC. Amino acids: CASSYLGTSGGQRYEQYF.

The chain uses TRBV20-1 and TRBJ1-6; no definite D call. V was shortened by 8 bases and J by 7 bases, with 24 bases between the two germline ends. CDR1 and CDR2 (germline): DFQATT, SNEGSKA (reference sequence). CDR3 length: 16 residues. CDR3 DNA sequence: TGCAGTTCAGAGTGGGGAGGTCCAAGATGGAATTCACCCCTCCACTTT. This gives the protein CSSEWGGPRWNSPLHF.

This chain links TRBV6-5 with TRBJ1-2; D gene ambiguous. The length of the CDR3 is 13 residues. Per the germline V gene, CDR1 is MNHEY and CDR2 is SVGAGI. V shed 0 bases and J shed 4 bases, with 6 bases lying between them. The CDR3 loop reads CASSYSIVYGYTF. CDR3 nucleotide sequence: TGTGCCAGCAGTTACTCGATAGTCTATGGCTACACCTTC.

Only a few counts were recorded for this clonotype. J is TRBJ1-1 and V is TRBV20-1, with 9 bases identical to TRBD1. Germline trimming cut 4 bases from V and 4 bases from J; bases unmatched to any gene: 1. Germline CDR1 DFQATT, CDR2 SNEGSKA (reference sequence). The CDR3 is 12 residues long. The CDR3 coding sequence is TGCAGTGCTACGACAGGGGGCACTGAAGCTTTCTTT. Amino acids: CSATTGGTEAFF.

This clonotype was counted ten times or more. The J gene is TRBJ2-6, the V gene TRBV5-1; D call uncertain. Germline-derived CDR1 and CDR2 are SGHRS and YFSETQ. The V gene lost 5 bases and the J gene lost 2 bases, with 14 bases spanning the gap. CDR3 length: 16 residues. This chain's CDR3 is CASSLPRDPGANVLTF. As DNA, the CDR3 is TGCGCCAGCAGTTTACCCCGAGACCCTGGGGCCAACGTCCTGACTTTC.

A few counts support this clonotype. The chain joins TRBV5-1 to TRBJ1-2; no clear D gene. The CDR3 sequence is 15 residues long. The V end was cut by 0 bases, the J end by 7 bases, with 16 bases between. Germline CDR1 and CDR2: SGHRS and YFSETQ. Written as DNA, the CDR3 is TGCGCCAGCAGCTTGGCCGGACCCCGGGAGAGTGGCTACACCTTC. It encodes CASSLAGPRESGYTF.

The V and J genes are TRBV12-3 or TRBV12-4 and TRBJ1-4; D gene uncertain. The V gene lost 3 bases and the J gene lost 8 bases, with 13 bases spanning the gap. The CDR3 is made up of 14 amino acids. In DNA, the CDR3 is TGTGCCAGCAGTTTCGGTAGGAAGGGCGAAAAACTGTTTTTT. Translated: CASSFGRKGEKLFF.

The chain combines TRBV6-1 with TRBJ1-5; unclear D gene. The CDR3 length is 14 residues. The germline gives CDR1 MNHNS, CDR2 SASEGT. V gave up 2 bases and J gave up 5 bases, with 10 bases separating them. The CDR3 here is CASSEQVLDQPQHF. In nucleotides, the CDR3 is TGTGCCAGCAGTGAACAGGTCTTAGATCAGCCCCAGCATTTT.

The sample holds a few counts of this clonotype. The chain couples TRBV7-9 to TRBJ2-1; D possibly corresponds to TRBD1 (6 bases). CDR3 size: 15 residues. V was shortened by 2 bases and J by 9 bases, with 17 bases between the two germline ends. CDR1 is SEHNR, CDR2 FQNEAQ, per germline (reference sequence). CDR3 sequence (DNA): TGTGCCAGCAGCTTAATAGGGACGGGCAGGGGTGAGCAGTTCTTC. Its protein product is CASSLIGTGRGEQFF. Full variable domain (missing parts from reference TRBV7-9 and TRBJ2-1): DTGVSQNPRHKITKRGQNVTFRCDPISEHNRLYWYRQTLGQGPEFLTYFQNEAQLEKSRLLSDRFSAERPKGSFSTLEIQRTEQGDSAMYLCASSLIGTGRGEQFFGPGTRLTVL.

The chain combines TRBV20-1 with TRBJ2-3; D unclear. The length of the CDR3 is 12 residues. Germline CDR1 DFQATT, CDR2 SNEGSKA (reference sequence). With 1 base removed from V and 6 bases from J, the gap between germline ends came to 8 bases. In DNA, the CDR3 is TGCAGTGCTAGAGGCGACGGGGATACGCAGTATTTT. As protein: CSARGDGDTQYF.

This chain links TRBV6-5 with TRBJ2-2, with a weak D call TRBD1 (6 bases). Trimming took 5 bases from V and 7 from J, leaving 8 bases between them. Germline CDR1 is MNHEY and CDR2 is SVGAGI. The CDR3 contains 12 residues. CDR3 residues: CASSGGIGELFF. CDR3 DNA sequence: TGTGCCAGCAGTGGGGGCATCGGGGAGCTGTTTTTT.

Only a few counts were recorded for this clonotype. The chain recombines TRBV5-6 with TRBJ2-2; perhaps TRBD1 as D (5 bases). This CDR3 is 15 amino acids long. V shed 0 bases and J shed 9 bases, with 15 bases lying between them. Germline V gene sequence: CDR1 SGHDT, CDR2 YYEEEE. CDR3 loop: CASSLGRAARRELFF. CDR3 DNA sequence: TGTGCCAGCAGCTTGGGCAGGGCGGCGCGGCGGGAGCTGTTTTTT.

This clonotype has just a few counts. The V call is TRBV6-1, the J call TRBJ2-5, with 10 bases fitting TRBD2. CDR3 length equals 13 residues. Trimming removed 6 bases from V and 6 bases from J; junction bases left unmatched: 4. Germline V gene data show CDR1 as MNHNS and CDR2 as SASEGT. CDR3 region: CASRYTSGKTQYF. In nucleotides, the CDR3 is TGTGCCAGCAGATATACTAGCGGGAAGACCCAGTACTTC.

Here the CDR3 DNA reads TGTGCCAGCAGTGAATACCTCCTCGCGAAAGGGAGAAAGAGGGAGACCCAGTACTTC. Protein: CASSEYLLAKGRKRETQYF. The chain recombines TRBV25-1 with TRBJ2-5; D is possibly TRBD2 (5 bases). There are 19 residues in the CDR3. Germline CDR1 MGHDK, CDR2 SYGVNS. The V and J ends lost 0 bases and 5 bases respectively, with 25 bases between them.

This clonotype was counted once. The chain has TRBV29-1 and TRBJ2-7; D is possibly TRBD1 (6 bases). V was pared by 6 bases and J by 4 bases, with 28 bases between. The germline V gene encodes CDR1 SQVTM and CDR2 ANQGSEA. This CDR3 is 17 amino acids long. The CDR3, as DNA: TGCAGCGTGGCAGGCCACACACAGGGTAGGGGAAGGTACGAGCAGTACTTC. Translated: CSVAGHTQGRGRYEQYF.

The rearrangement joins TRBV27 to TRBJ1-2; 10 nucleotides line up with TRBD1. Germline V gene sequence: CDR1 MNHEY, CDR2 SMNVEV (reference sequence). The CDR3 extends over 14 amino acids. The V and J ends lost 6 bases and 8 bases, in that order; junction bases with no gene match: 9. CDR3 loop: CASSRRQGAGGYTF. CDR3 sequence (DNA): TGTGCCAGCAGCCGAAGACAGGGGGCGGGCGGCTACACCTTC.

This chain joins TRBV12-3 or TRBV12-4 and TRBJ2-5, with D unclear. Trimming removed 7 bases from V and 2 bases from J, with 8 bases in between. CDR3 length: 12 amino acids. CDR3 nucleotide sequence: TGTGCCAGCAACTACGGACAAGAGACCCAGTACTTC. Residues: CASNYGQETQYF.

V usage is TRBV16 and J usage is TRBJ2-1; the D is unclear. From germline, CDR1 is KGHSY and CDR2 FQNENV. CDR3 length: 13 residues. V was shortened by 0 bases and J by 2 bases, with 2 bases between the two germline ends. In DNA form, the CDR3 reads TGTGCCAGCAGCCAATCGCCCTACAATGAGCAGTTCTTC. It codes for CASSQSPYNEQFF.

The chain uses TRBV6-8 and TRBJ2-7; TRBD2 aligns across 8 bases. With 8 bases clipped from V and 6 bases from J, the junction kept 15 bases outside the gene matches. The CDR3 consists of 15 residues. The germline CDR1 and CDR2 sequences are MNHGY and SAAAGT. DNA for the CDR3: TGTGCCAGCGGACGGAAACCGGGACTAGAAAGCGAGCAGTACTTC. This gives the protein CASGRKPGLESEQYF.

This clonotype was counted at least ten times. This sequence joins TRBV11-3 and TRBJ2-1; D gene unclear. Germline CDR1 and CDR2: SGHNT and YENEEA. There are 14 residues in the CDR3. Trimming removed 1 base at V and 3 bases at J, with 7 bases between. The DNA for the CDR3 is TGTGCCAGCAGCTTAGGAGCGATCTACAATGAGCAGTTCTTC. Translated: CASSLGAIYNEQFF.

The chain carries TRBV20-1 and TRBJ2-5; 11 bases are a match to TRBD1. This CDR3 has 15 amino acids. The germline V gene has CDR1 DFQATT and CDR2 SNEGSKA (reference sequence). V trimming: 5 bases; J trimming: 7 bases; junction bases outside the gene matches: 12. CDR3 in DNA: TGCAGTGCTCTTATTCCGGGACAGGGGGTGCGGACCCAGTACTTC. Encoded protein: CSALIPGQGVRTQYF.

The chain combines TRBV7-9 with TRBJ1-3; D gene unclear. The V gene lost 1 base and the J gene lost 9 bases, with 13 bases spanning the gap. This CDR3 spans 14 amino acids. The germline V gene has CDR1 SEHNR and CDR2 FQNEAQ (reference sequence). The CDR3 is CASSLEAARSTIYF. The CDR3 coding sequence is TGTGCCAGCAGCTTAGAGGCAGCCCGAAGCACCATATATTTT.